The rows below give T cell receptor beta chains drawn from one sample of a study of beta chain features in type 1 diabetes. Generated by immunoSEQ multiplex PCR, the TCRdb table keeps only in-frame clones and is missing some. Counted here are around 280,000 clones, about 8% occurring once; the ten biggest clones make up roughly 1%. Sequenced material: central memory CD4+ T cells from blood. The receptors here all came from a woman younger than 35 in good health. Both conserved end residues are part of each CDR3. D genes are given only for firm matches. Size is omitted from some rows. Given values are once, few, many or a class for expanded clones.

size	length	V	D	J	DNA	CDR3
.	13	TRBV28	.	TRBJ1-2	TGTGCCAGCAGTAAGGAGGCCTACTATGGCTACACCTTC	CASSKEAYYGYTF
many	12	TRBV30	.	TRBJ1-1	TGTGCCTATAGTCGAGAGATCACTGAAGCTTTCTTT	CAYSREITEAFF
many	17	TRBV4-2	.	TRBJ2-6	TGTGCCAGCAGCCAACCACTAGCAGGGTCTGGGGCCAACGTCCTGACTTTC	CASSQPLAGSGANVLTF
.	14	TRBV7-9	.	TRBJ1-2	TGTGCCAGCAGCTTAGAGGGACACAACTATGGCTACACCTTC	CASSLEGHNYGYTF
few	12	TRBV7-9	.	TRBJ1-1	TGTGCCAGCAGCGCGGGGGTTGCGGAAGCTTTCTTT	CASSAGVAEAFF
.	16	TRBV7-2	.	TRBJ1-3	TGTGCCAGCAGCTTAGTGGGGCCCTCCTCTGGAAACACCATATATTTT	CASSLVGPSSGNTIYF
.	16	TRBV7-3	.	TRBJ2-3	TGTGCCAGCAGCAAGGAGGGGATACCTTGGACAGATACGCAGTATTTT	CASSKEGIPWTDTQYF
few	13	TRBV9	.	TRBJ1-1	TGTGCCAGCAGCGTAGCCCCGGGGAGCGGAGCTTTCTTT	CASSVAPGSGAFF
.	12	TRBV30	.	TRBJ1-1	TGTGCCTGGGGTAACACGAACACTGAAGCTTTCTTT	CAWGNTNTEAFF
few	14	TRBV7-9	.	TRBJ2-3	TGTGCCAGCAGTTGGGGGGAGGGCACAGATACGCAGTATTTT	CASSWGEGTDTQYF
few	12	TRBV6-1	TRBD1	TRBJ2-7	TGTGCCAGCCGGACAGGGGGCTACGAGCAGTACTTC	CASRTGGYEQYF
many	14	TRBV4-3	TRBD1	TRBJ1-1	TGCGCCAGCAGCCCGCAGGGGGTGAGCACTGAAGCTTTCTTT	CASSPQGVSTEAFF
few	13	TRBV18	.	TRBJ2-1	TGTGCCAGCTCACCACCGGGGGATAATGAGCAGTTCTTC	CASSPPGDNEQFF
.	15	TRBV28	TRBD1	TRBJ1-1	TGTGCCAGCAGTTTACAGCCGAGGGGGCCGGCTGAAGCTTTCTTT	CASSLQPRGPAEAFF
.	14	TRBV5-1	.	TRBJ2-2	TGCGCCAGCAGCCTACCATCAGGCACCGGGGAGCTGTTTTTT	CASSLPSGTGELFF
few	13	TRBV2	.	TRBJ2-4	TGTGCCAGCAGTGTAGAGACAGAAAACATTCAGTACTTC	CASSVETENIQYF
.	15	TRBV7-2	TRBD2	TRBJ2-7	TGTGCCAGCAGCACGGGACTAGCGGGAGTCGTAGCGCAGTACTTC	CASSTGLAGVVAQYF
.	14	TRBV7-3	.	TRBJ1-2	TGTGCCAGCAGCCCCGGGAAAGGGGCTCCCGGCTACACCTTC	CASSPGKGAPGYTF
few	14	TRBV19	.	TRBJ2-1	TGTGCCACCCTTGACAGATACTCCTACAATGAGCAGTTCTTC	CATLDRYSYNEQFF
many	12	TRBV5-1	.	TRBJ1-1	TGCGCCAGCAGCTTGGGGACAGTTGAAGCTTTCTTT	CASSLGTVEAFF
few	14	TRBV30	TRBD1	TRBJ2-6	TGTGCCTCCGGCAGGGGGCATGGGGCCAACGTCCTGACTTTC	CASGRGHGANVLTF